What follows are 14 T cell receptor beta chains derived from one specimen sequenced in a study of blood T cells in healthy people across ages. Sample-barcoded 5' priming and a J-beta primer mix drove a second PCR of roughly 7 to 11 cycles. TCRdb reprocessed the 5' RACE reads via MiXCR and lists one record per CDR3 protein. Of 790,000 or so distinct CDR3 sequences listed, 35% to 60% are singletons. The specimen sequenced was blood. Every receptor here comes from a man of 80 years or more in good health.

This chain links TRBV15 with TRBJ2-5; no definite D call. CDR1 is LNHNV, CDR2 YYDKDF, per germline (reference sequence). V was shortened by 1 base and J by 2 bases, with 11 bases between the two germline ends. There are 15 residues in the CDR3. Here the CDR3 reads CATSRGPDLQETQYF. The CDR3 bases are TGTGCCACCAGCAGAGGCCCGGACCTTCAAGAGACCCAGTACTTC. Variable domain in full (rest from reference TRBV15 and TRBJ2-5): DAMVIQNPRYQVTQFGKPVTLSCSQTLNHNVMYWYQQKSSQAPKLLFHYYDKDFNNEADTPDNFQSRRPNTSFCFLDIRSPGLGDTAMYLCATSRGPDLQETQYFGPGTRLLVL.

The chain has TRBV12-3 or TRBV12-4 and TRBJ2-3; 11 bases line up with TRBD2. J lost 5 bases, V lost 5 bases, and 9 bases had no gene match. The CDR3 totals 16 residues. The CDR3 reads CASSIYSGRAKDTQYF. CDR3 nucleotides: TGTGCCAGCAGTATCTATAGCGGGAGGGCGAAAGATACGCAGTATTTT.

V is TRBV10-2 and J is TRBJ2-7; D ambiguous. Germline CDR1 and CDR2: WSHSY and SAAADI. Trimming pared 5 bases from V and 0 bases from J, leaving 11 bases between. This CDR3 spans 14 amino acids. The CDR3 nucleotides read TGCGCCAGCAGTAATAGTGATAGCTCCTACGAGCAGTACTTC. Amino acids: CASSNSDSSYEQYF.

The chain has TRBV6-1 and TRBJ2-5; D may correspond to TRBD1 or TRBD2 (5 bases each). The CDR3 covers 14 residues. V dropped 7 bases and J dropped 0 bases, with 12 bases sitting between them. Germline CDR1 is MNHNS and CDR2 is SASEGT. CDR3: CASTKGTYQETQYF. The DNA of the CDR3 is TGTGCCAGCACAAAGGGGACGTACCAAGAGACCCAGTACTTC.

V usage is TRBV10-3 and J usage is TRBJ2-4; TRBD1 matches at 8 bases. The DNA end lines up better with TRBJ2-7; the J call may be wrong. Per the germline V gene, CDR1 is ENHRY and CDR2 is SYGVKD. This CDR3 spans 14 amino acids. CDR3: CAISLGRGPYEQYF. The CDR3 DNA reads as TGTGCCATCAGTCTGGGCAGGGGGCCGTACGAGCAGTACTTC.

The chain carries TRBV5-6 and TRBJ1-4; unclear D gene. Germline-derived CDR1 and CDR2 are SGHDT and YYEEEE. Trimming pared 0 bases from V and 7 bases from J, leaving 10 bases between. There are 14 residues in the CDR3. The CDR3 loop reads CASSLGRRREKLFF. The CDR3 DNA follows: TGTGCCAGCAGCTTGGGGCGAAGGCGTGAAAAACTGTTTTTT.

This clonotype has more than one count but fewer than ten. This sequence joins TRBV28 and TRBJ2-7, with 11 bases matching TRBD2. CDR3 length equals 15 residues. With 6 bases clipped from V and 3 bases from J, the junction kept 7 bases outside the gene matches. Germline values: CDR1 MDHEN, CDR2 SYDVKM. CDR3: CASSPTGTSGYEQYF. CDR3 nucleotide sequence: TGTGCCAGCAGCCCTACCGGGACTAGCGGCTACGAGCAGTACTTC.

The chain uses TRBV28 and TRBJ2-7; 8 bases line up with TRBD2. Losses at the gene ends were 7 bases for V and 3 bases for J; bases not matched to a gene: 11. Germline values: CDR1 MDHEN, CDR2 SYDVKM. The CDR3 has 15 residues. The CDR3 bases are TGTGCCAGCACCCTGGGATCTAGCGGGCTCTACGAGCAGTACTTC. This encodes CASTLGSSGLYEQYF. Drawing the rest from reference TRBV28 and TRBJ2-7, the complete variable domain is DVKVTQSSRYLVKRTGEKVFLECVQDMDHENMFWYRQDPGLGLRLIYFSYDVKMKEKGDIPEGYSVSREKKERFSLILESASTNQTSMYLCASTLGSSGLYEQYFGPGTRLTVT.

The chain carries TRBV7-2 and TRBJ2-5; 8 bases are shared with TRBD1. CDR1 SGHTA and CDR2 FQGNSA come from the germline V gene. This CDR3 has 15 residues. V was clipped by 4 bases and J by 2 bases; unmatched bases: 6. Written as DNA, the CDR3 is TGTGCCAGCAGCTGGCGACAGGGGCAACAAGAGACCCAGTACTTC. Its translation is CASSWRQGQQETQYF.

In DNA, the CDR3 is TGCAGCGTTGAAATGGGGGACAGGGAGTCCTACGAGCAGTACTTC. Amino acid sequence: CSVEMGDRESYEQYF. The rearrangement links TRBV29-1 to TRBJ2-5; 9 bases agree with TRBD1. The last part of the DNA fits TRBJ2-7 better; the J call may be wrong. This CDR3 comprises 15 residues. The germline V gene has CDR1 SQVTM and CDR2 ANQGSEA.

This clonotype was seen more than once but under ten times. The CDR3 reads CASSFSRGRGEQYF. CDR3 coding DNA: TGTGCCAGCAGTTTCTCCAGGGGAAGAGGCGAGCAGTACTTC. V gene TRBV28 combines with J gene TRBJ2-5, with D maybe TRBD1 (6 bases). The J call is uncertain, as TRBJ2-7 better fits the DNA end. The CDR3 runs to 14 residues. CDR1 and CDR2 (germline): MDHEN, SYDVKM.

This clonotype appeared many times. The CDR3 bases are TGTGCCAGCTCACCGCAGGGAAGCTCCTACAATGAGCAGTTCTTC. This translates into CASSPQGSSYNEQFF. V is TRBV18 and J is TRBJ2-1, with D possibly being TRBD1 (5 bases). V lost 3 bases, J lost 0 bases, and 9 bases lay in between. The length of the CDR3 is 15 residues. Germline CDR1 and CDR2: KGHSH and LQKENI.

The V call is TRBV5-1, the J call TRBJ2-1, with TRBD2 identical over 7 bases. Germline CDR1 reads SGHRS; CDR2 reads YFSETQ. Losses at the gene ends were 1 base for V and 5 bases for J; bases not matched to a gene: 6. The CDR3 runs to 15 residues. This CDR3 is CASSLRDYRNNEQFF. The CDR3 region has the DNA TGCGCCAGCAGCTTGAGGGACTACCGAAACAATGAGCAGTTCTTC.

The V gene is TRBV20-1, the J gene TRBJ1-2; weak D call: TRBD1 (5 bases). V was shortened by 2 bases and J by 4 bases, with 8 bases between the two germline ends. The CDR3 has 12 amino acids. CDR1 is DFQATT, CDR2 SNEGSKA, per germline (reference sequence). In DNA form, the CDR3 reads TGCAGTGCTAGAAGCCAGGGCTATGGCTACACCTTC. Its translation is CSARSQGYGYTF.